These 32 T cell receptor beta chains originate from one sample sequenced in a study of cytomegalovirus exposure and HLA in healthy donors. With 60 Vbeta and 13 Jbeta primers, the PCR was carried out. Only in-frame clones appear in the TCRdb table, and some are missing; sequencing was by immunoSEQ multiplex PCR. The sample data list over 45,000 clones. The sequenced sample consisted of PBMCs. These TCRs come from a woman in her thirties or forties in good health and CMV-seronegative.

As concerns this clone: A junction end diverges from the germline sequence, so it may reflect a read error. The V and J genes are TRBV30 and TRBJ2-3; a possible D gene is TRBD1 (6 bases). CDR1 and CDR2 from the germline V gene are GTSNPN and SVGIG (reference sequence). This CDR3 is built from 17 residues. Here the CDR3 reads CAWSAPGWAAGADKQYF. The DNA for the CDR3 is TGTGCCTGGAGTGCCCCCGGGTGGGCAGCAGGGGCAGATAAGCAGTATTTT.

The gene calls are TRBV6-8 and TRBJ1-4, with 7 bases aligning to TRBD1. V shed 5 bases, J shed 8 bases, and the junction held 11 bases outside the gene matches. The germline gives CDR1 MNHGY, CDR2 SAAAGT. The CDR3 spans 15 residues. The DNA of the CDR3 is TGTGCCAGCAGTCACGGAGGGGGCGGGGGGGAAAAACTGTTTTTT. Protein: CASSHGGGGGEKLFF.

CDR3 bases: TGTGCCAGCTCTGGCGGGGCCAACGTCCTGACTTTC. It translates to CASSGGANVLTF. The genes are TRBV6-6 and TRBJ2-6; D remains unclear. The V end lost 8 bases, the J end lost 4 bases, and 6 bases lay between the germline ends. The germline V gene encodes CDR1 MNHNY and CDR2 SVGAGI (reference sequence). CDR3 length equals 12 residues.

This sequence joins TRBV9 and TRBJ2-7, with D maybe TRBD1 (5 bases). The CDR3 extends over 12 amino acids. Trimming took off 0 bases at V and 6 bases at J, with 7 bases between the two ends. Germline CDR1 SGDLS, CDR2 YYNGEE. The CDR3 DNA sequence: TGTGCCAGCAGCGTAGAGGGGTCCGAGCAGTACTTC. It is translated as CASSVEGSEQYF. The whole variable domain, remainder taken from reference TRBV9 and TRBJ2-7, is DSGVTQTPKHLITATGQRVTLRCSPRSGDLSVYWYQQSLDQGLQFLIQYYNGEERAKGNILERFSAQQFPDLHSELNLSSLELGDSALYFCASSVEGSEQYFGPGTRLTVT.

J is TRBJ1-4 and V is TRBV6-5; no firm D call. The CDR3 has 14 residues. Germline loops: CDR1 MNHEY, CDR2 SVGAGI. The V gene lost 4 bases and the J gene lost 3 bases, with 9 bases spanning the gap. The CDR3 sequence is CASSLARPNEKLFF. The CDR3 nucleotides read TGTGCCAGCAGTTTGGCACGCCCTAATGAAAAACTGTTTTTT.

CDR3 protein: CAISVSGTGGRNYGYTF. Here the CDR3 DNA reads TGTGCCATCAGTGTATCCGGGACAGGGGGCCGTAACTATGGCTACACCTTC. This chain joins TRBV10-3 and TRBJ1-2; TRBD1 matches at 12 bases. The CDR3 length is 17 residues. Losses at the gene ends were 4 bases for V and 1 base for J; bases not matched to a gene: 7. CDR1 ENHRY and CDR2 SYGVKD come from the germline V gene.

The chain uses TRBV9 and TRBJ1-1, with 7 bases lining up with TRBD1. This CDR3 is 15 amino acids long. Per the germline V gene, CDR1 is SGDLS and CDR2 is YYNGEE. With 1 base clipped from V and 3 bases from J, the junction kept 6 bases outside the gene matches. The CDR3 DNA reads TGTGCCAGCAGCGTATTAGGGGGCTCGGACACTGAAGCTTTCTTT. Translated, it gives CASSVLGGSDTEAFF.

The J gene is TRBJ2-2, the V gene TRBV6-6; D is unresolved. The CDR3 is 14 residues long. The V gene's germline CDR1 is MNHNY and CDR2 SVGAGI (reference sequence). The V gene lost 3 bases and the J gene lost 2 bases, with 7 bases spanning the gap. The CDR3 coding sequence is TGTGCCAGCAGTTATGAGTTTAACACCGGGGAGCTGTTTTTT. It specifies CASSYEFNTGELFF.

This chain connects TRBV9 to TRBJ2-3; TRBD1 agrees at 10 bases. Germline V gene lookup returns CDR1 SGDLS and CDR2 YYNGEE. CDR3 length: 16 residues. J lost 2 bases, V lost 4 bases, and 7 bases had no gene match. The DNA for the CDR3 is TGTGCCAGCAGCACGGGACAGGGGACCCCCACAGATACGCAGTATTTT. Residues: CASSTGQGTPTDTQYF.

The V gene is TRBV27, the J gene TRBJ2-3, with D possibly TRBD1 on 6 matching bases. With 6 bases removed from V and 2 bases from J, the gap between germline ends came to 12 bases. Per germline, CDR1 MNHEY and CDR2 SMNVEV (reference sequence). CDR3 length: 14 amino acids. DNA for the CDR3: TGTGCCAGCAGGGGACAAATCTTCACAGATACGCAGTATTTT. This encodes CASRGQIFTDTQYF.

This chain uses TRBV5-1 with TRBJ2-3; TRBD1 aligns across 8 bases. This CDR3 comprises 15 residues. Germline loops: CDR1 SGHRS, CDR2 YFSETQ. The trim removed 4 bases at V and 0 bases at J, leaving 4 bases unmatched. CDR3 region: CASSLQGVSTDTQYF. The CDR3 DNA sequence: TGCGCCAGCAGCCTACAGGGGGTTAGCACAGATACGCAGTATTTT.

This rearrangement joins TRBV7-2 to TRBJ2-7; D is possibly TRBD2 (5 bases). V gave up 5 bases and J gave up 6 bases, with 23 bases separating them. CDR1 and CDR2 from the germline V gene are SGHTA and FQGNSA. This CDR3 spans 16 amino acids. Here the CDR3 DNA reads TGTGCCAGCAGCCACCGGCGGGTAGGGCTATTTGGCGAGCAGTACTTC. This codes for CASSHRRVGLFGEQYF.

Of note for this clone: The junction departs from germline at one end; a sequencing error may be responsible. In nucleotides, the CDR3 is TGTGCCAGCAGTTGGGCCGTGCAAGGTGTCTACGCCTTC. Its translation is CASSWAVQGVYAF. The chain employs TRBV2 and TRBJ1-2, with D uncertain. This CDR3 comprises 13 residues. The germline gives CDR1 SNHLY, CDR2 FYNNEI.

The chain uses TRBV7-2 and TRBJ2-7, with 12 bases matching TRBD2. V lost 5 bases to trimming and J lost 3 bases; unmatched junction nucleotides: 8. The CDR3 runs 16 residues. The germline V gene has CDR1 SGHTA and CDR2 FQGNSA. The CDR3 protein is CASSPRLAGANYEQYF. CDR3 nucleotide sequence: TGTGCCAGCAGCCCCAGACTAGCGGGGGCAAACTACGAGCAGTACTTC.

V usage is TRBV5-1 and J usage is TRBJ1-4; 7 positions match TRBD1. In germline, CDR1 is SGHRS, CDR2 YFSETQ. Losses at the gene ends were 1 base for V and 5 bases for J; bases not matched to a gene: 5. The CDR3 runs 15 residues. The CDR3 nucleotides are TGCGCCAGCAGCTTGAGGGGGACAGTAAATGAAAAACTGTTTTTT. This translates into CASSLRGTVNEKLFF.

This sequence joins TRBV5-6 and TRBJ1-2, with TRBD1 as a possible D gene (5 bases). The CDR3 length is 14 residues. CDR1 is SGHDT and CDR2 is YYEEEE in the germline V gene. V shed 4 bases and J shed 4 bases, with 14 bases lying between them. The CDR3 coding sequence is TGTGCCAGCAGCGTCAGGGATTCCCCCTATGGCTACACCTTC. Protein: CASSVRDSPYGYTF.

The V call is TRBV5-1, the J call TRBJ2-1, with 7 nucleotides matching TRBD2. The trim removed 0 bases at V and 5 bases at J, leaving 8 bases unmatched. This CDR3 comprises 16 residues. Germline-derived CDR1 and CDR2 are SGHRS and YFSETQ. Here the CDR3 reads CASSLGAGESDNEQFF. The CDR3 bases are TGCGCCAGCAGCTTGGGGGCGGGGGAATCCGACAATGAGCAGTTCTTC.

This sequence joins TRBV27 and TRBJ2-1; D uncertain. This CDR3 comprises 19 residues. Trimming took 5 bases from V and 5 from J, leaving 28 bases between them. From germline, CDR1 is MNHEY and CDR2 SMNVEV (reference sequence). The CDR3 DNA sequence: TGTGCCAGCAGTACGCGACAATCCTACGGTTTTGACAACAACAATGAGCAGTTCTTC. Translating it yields CASSTRQSYGFDNNNEQFF.

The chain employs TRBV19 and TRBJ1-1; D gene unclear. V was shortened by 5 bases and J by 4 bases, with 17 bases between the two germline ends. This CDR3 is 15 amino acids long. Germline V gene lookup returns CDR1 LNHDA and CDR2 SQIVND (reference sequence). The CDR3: CASSLTGGMATEAFF. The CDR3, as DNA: TGTGCCAGTAGTCTTACTGGAGGGATGGCCACTGAAGCTTTCTTT.

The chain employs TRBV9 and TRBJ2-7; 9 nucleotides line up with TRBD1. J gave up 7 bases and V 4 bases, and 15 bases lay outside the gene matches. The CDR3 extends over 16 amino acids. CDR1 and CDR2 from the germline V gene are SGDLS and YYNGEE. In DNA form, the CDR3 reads TGTGCCAGCAGCCCCTGGGACAGGGTGAAAGATGGGGAGCAGTACTTC. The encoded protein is CASSPWDRVKDGEQYF.

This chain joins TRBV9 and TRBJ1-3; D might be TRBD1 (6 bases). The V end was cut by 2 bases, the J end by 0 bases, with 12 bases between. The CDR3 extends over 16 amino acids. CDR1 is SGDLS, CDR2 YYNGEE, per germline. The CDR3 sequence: CASSVLHRASGNTIYF. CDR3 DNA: TGTGCCAGCAGCGTCCTCCACAGGGCCTCTGGAAACACCATATATTTT.

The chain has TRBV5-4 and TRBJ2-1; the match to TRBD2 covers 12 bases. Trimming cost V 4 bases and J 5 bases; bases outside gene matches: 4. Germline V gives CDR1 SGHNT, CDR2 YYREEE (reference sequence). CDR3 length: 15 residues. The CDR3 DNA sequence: TGTGCCAGCAGCAGGACTAGCGGGGCCGACAATGAGCAGTTCTTC. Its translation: CASSRTSGADNEQFF.

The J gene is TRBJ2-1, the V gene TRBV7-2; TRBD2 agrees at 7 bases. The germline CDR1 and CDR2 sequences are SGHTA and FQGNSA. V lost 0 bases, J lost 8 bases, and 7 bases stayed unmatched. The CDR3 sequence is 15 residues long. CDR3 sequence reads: CASSLALVRGDEQFF. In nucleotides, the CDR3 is TGTGCCAGCAGCTTAGCTCTGGTTCGGGGGGATGAGCAGTTCTTC. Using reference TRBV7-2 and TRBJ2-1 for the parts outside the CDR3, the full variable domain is GAGVSQSPSNKVTEKGKDVELRCDPISGHTALYWYRQSLGQGLEFLIYFQGNSAPDKSGLPSDRFSAERTGGSVSTLTIQRTQQEDSAVYLCASSLALVRGDEQFFGPGTRLTVL.

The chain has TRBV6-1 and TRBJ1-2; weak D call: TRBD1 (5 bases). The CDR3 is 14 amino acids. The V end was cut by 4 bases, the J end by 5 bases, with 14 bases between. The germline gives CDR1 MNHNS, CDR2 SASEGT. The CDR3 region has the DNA TGTGCCAGCAGTGCCCTCGGGGGGATGTATGGCTACACCTTC. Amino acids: CASSALGGMYGYTF.

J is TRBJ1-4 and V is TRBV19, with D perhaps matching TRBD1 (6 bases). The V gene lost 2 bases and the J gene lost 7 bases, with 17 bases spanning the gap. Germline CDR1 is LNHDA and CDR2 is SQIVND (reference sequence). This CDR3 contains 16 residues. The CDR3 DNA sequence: TGTGCCAGTAGTATAAATGTAAGGGGGTCTGGTGAAAAACTGTTTTTT. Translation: CASSINVRGSGEKLFF.

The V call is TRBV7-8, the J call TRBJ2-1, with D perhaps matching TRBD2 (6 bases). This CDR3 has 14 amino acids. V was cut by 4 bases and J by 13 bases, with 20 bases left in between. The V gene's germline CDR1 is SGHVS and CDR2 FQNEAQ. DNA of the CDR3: TGTGCCAGCAGCTCGTCGGTGGAGGGGTTCCTCCAGTTCTTC. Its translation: CASSSSVEGFLQFF.

CDR3 in amino acids: CASSPQGQTTYGYTF. The CDR3 DNA is TGTGCCAGCAGCCCCCAAGGACAGACTACCTATGGCTACACCTTC. This chain joins TRBV5-4 and TRBJ1-2; a possible D gene is TRBD1 (6 bases). Germline CDR1 and CDR2: SGHNT and YYREEE (reference sequence). This CDR3 region has 15 residues. Deletions cut 4 bases from V and 4 bases from J, with 17 bases between.

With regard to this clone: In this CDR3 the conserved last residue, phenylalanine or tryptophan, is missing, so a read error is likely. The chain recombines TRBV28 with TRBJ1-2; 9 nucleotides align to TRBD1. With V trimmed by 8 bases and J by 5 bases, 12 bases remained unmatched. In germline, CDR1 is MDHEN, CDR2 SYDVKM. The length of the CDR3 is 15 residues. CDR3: CASANPGQGLYGYTS. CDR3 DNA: TGTGCCAGCGCCAATCCCGGACAGGGGTTATATGGCTACACCTCC.

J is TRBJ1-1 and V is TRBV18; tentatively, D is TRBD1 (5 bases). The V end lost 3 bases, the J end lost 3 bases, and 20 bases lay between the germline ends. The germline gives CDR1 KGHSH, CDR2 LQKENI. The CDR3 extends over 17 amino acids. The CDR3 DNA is TGTGCCAGCTCACCCGCGGGGCAGGGTGGGTTATACACTGAAGCTTTCTTT. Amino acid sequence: CASSPAGQGGLYTEAFF.

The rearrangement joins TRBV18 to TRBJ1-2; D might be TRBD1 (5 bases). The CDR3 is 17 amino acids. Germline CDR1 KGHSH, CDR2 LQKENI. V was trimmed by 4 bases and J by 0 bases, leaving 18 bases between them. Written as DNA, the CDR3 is TGTGCCAGCTCACGGACCCGGGACGGAGGGTCTAACTATGGCTACACCTTC. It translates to CASSRTRDGGSNYGYTF.

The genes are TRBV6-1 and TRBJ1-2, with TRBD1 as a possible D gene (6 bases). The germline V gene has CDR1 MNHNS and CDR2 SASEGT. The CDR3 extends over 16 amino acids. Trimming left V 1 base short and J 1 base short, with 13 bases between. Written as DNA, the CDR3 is TGTGCCAGCAGTGAAGAATGGTCGACAGGTAACTATGGCTACACCTTC. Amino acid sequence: CASSEEWSTGNYGYTF.

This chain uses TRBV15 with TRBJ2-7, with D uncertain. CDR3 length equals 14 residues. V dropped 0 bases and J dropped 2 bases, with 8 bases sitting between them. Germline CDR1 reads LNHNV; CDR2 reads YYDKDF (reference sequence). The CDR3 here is CATSRDIGTYEQYF. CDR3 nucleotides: TGTGCCACCAGCAGAGATATTGGCACCTACGAGCAGTACTTC.